This TCR beta chain was profiled in a study of cytomegalovirus exposure and HLA in healthy donors (dated by TCRdb to about 2017). General notes on the study: An earlier analysis of about 530 of the donors reported about 280 Gb of sequence data and around 100 million unique TCR beta sequences obtained from some 170 million T cells. Besides the first cohort of roughly 700 subjects, a separate validation cohort made up of 120 different subjects was used. Using immunosequencing, the study profiled T cell repertoires from roughly 650 subjects and related those repertoires to cytomegalovirus serostatus. Roughly 320 gigabases of sequencing data and 91 million or so unique TCR sequences made up an early release that covered some 640 HLA-typed donors. Of the 300 to 500 genotyped donors, 75% to 85% were placed in the genetic ancestry cluster associated with self-reported Caucasian donors. Every repertoire in the discovery cohort had been generated on one and the same sequencing platform. HLA typing covered class I and class II loci at four-digit resolution. The aim of the study was to test whether cataloging public T cell receptors could identify signatures of past pathogen exposure. A later genetic analysis took genome-wide SNP genotypes for about 60% of the roughly 670 donors and used that subset as a discovery cohort. A later analysis re-examined previously published TCR beta repertoires from 500 to 700 donors and added high-resolution HLA genotyping to investigate patterns of TCR occurrence. In the later analysis, no new phenotypic data were used to find candidate immune exposures; instead, reliance was placed on TCR beta sequences and their occurrence across donors. On average, around 240,000 unique TCR beta nucleotide sequences were sequenced per donor among a few hundred genotyped donors of the cohort, with roughly 19% of those sequences being non-productive. Alongside the repertoire data, information on donor age, sex, ethnicity and CMV serostatus was compiled. To predict cytomegalovirus infection status, the study combined high-throughput TCR immunosequencing, statistical association of individual TCRs with disease status, and machine learning. To decide whether each TCR beta V gene segment behaved as functional or pseudogenic, an earlier analysis of some 600 of the donors relied on high-throughput TCR beta sequencing. The number of typed donors differed by locus: roughly 629-630 for A, B, C, DRB1 and DQB1; 522 for DQA1; some 590 for DPA1; and around 450 for DPB1. Several DR-DQ haplotypes were handled as single units for association and clustering, since linkage in the cohort was strong.

General findings and caveats noted by the study authors: Several of the top co-occurrence clusters appeared to be linked to parvovirus B19, influenza, CMV and Epstein-Barr virus, according to a later analysis. A total of 150 to 200 TCR beta chains were listed by the study as associated with cytomegalovirus. Because counts were too low, about 17 rarely observed V segments, including chromosome 9 orphons, were excluded from the earlier analysis of under 650 of the donors. In a later genetic analysis, a missense DCLRE1C variant was associated with V-gene and J-gene trimming of TCR beta chains, and the association was replicated in an independent cohort. Specific HLA alleles were associated with about 17,000 TCR beta sequences at a false discovery rate of 0.05 in a later analysis. A later analysis found that HLA-associated TCR beta chains were more clonally expanded and had lower generation probabilities than equally common non-associated chains. In a later genetic analysis, fewer N-insertions in productive TCRs were reported among donors in an Asian-associated ancestry cluster than the roughly 700-donor mean. According to the authors, the approach could potentially be generalized to other disease states and immunological phenotypes. According to a later analysis, most CMV-associated TCR beta chains appeared to be HLA-restricted, and the HLA associations seemed to be driven largely by CMV exposure. For the cohort, immune exposure information was limited to CMV serostatus. Most TCR sequences were observed very rarely across donors, whereas some public TCRs were present in many individuals. Only TCR beta chains were sequenced in this cohort, and the absence of alpha or paired-chain data limited detectable features. The classifier was reported to diagnose cytomegalovirus status with high specificity and sensitivity in both the original and validation cohorts. Assigning TCR associations to individual alleles was difficult when HLA alleles, especially DR and DQ, strongly co-occurred. Correlated functional status among segregating V segments might reflect linkage disequilibrium, but an unknown experimental factor could not be ruled out. A few of the identified cytomegalovirus-associated TCR beta chains were confirmed in vitro to be specific for cytomegalovirus antigens. Presence/absence analyses assumed roughly uniform sequencing depth across donors, an assumption that may not hold. In an earlier analysis of some 640 of the donors, most TCR beta V segments were observed in productive rearrangements about 87% or about 30% of the time, broadly matching IMGT annotations. A group of highly shared sequence variants was considered likely to be a technical artifact of the sequencing pipeline. A further reported finding was that TCR beta sequences accurately predicted the HLA-A and HLA-B alleles for most subjects in the first cohort. HLA typing was unavailable for some donors at each locus, so association tests used only the typed subset. The 87-base-pair reads could not distinguish some IMGT-functional V segments, including TRBV6-2 and TRBV6-3, so those segments were excluded. According to a later analysis, TCR association rates differed among HLA loci, with DRB1 alleles showing the most associated TCRs and HLA-C alleles showing the fewest.

CDR3 length: 11 amino acids, cysteine to phenylalanine. Only the CDR3 DNA stays, 33 bases, in frame from base 1. CDR1 and CDR2 are drawn from the germline V gene (reference sequence): DFQATT, SNEGSKA. Trimming leaves V shorter by 6 bases and J shorter by 9 bases, with the junction holding 8 bases beyond the gene matches. The method was the immunoSEQ multiplex PCR assay. A mixture of 60 forward primers for TCR Vbeta segments and 13 reverse primers for TCR Jbeta segments was used in the multiplex PCR. The CDR3 region of rearranged TCR beta genes was amplified from genomic DNA by a multiplex PCR assay. Amplified TCR beta libraries were sequenced as 87-base-pair reads on the Illumina HiSeq System. The study's processing was this. A later analysis counted tens of millions of unique TCR beta chains across the 650 to 800 repertoires, and some 11 million of these chains were shared by at least two donors. To remove PCR and sequencing errors, raw reads were error-corrected and collapsed into unique sequences using a nearest-neighbor algorithm that merged closely related sequences. Alignment of CDR3 sequences to IMGT reference sequences was used to assign V, D and J gene segments. For a sequence to be retained, a match of at least six nucleotides to both a V gene segment and a J gene segment was required. Rearrangements were classified as productive when the CDR3 lacked stop codons and remained in frame with V and J, and all other rearrangements were classified as non-productive. Following IMGT convention, CDR3 was defined as the stretch from the second conserved V-encoded cysteine up to the conserved J-encoded phenylalanine. In an earlier analysis of more than 550 of the donors, sequences lacking an unambiguous match to a single V gene segment were excluded. An earlier analysis of 550 to 650 of the donors classified V segments as functional when productive rearrangements were above 56.7% and as segregating when the standard deviation between donors was above 5%. A statistical classification framework was developed to diagnose cytomegalovirus status using the catalog of TCR beta chain sequences. In a later analysis, V and J genes were assigned by comparing TCR nucleotide sequences against IMGT/GENE-DB human TR gene sequences. The TCRdist pipeline was used in a later analysis to assign CDR3 sequences and most-parsimonious VDJ recombination scenarios. In a later analysis, each TCR beta chain was defined by its CDR3 amino acid sequence together with its V-gene family, and reads lacking a unique V-gene family were excluded. To address suspected cross-contamination and a sequencing artifact, a later analysis removed a few hundred highly shared, low-generation-probability nucleotide sequences. In a later analysis, a clonal expansion index for each public chain was calculated from normalized within-repertoire ranks of inferred template counts. Generation probabilities in a later analysis came from a VDJ recombination model fitted to out-of-frame rearrangements, and those results were checked against IGoR. Hypergeometric tests were used in a later analysis to score TCR-TCR, TCR-HLA and TCR-CMV co-occurrence, with a repertoire-size bias correction applied to the TCR pairs. In a later analysis, false discovery rates were estimated by permuting HLA or CMV assignments 20 times. In a later analysis, co-occurring TCRs were grouped using DBSCAN, with TCRdist sequence similarity added in when clustering inside HLA-allele-positive subsets. Repertoires with fewer than 30,000 or more than 120,000 public chains were left out of co-occurrence clustering, as were five repertoires with anomalous nucleotide sharing. TCRdb limited this immuneACCESS table to in-frame rearrangements with V and J called. A share of clones is missing; checked studies link under half to unresolved V genes, and the rest is unexplained. The V and J calls and clone size come from that table; D and trimming were worked out from the DNA. The sample yields some 140,000 clones; about four fifths were counted once. The ten largest clonotypes hold approximately 1.3% of the sample.

The cohort consisted of 600 or so healthy bone marrow donors. At the time of sampling, all cohort members were nominally healthy, though unrecorded immune exposures were likely present. The donor was CMV seropositive and belonged to the group of about 290 seropositive cohort members. Each donor provided a peripheral blood sample, and peripheral blood mononuclear cells were used for TCR beta sequencing. Genomic DNA was extracted from the blood cell samples with the Qiagen DNeasy Blood Extraction Kit. Worth noting for this clone: Which antigen it targets is not known. Base quality data are lacking; no much larger clone is found one base away.

Sequences were obtained from PBMCs. The sequence was obtained from a male donor in good health and CMV-seropositive. This sequence uses TRBV20-1 and TRBJ2-7, with 7 middle bases fitting TRBD1. Here the CDR3 is given as CSASRDSPQYF. The nucleotide sequence reads TGCAGTGCCAGTAGGGACAGCCCGCAGTACTTC.